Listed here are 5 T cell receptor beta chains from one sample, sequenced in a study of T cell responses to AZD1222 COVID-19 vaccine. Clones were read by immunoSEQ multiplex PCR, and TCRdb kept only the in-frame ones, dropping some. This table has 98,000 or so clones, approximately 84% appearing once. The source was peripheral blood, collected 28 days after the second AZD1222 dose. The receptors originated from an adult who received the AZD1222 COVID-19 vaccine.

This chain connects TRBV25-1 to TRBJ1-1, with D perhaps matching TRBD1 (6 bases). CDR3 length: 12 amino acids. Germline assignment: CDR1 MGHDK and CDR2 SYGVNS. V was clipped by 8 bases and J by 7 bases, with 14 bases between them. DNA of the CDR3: TGTGCCAGCGGACCCAAGGGGGTTGAAGCTTTCTTT. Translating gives CASGPKGVEAFF.

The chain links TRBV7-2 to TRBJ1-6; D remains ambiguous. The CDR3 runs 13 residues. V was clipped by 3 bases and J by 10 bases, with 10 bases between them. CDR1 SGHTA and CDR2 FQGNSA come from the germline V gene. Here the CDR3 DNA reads TGTGCCAGCAGCTTCTCGGTATTCTCACCCCTCCACTTT. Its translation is CASSFSVFSPLHF.

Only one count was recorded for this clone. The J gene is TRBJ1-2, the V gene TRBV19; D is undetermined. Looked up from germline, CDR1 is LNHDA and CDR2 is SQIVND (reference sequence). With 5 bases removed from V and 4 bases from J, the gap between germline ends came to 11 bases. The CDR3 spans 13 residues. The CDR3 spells CASSETSGYGYTF. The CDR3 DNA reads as TGTGCCAGTAGTGAGACCTCCGGCTATGGCTACACCTTC.

The DNA for the CDR3 is TGTGCCAGTAGTAGGTACCAGGGCTTCGGGGAGCTGTTTTTT. It yields the protein CASSRYQGFGELFF. The rearrangement uses TRBV19 and TRBJ2-2; D possibly corresponds to TRBD1 (5 bases). Germline V lookup: CDR1 LNHDA, CDR2 SQIVND (reference sequence). V was clipped by 4 bases and J by 7 bases, with 13 bases between them. This CDR3 contains 14 residues.

CDR3 DNA sequence: TGTGCCAGCAGTTACTCGACCGGGGCGTATGAGCAGTTCTTC. Protein sequence: CASSYSTGAYEQFF. The chain carries TRBV6-5 and TRBJ2-1; D may be TRBD1 or TRBD2 (5 bases each). In germline, CDR1 is MNHEY, CDR2 SVGAGI. Trimming stripped 0 bases from V and 8 bases from J, with 11 bases between. CDR3 length: 14 amino acids.